The clone carrying this TCR beta chain is a singleton in its sample. The data belong to a study of CD8+ T cells in alopecia areata. V was cut by 0 bases and J by 4 bases, with 12 bases left in between. The CDR3 totals 14 residues. Germline V gene data show CDR1 as GTSNPN and CDR2 as SVGIG (reference sequence). After isolation, RNA underwent reverse transcription to generate cDNA as the sequencing template. Generated by immunoSEQ multiplex PCR, the TCRdb table keeps only in-frame clones and is missing some. The sample has 140,000 or so clones, approximately 50% seen once. This sequence originates from a human donor with alopecia areata. The V call is TRBV30, the J call TRBJ1-2, with D uncertain. Sample: CD4+ T cells sorted from blood, taken at week 0. The CDR3 DNA sequence: TGTGCCTGGAGTGTACTCCGGACGGCCTATGGCTACACCTTC. It translates to CAWSVLRTAYGYTF.